This T cell receptor (beta chain) was found in a study of PD-L1 blockade in urothelial cancer. Study in general: Starting in about 2014, patients were given atezolizumab (1,200 mg intravenously every 3 weeks). Blood-derived samples held a median about 130,000 T cells.

Libraries were prepared by immunoSEQ multiplex PCR; TCRdb keeps only in-frame clonotypes and omits some of them. The data hold around 42,000 clones, with approximately 80% observed a single time. Study-wide results and limits: TCR clonality was measured in pretreatment peripheral blood. Clonality below the median predicted better survival.

A remark on this clone: No antigen is known for it.

The patients' disease, urothelial carcinoma, was locally advanced or metastatic. The CDR3 consists of 13 residues. Germline V CDR1 and CDR2: MNHNY, SVGAGI (reference sequence). With V trimmed by 7 bases and J by 5 bases, 7 bases remained unmatched. The clonotype originates from a man in his sixties or seventies with urothelial cancer. The gene calls are TRBV6-6 and TRBJ1-1, with 7 bases that match TRBD1. The sample consisted of PBMCs, taken around atezolizumab (anti-PD-L1) treatment. This CDR3 is CASTTGVGTEAFF. The CDR3 bases are TGTGCCAGCACCACAGGGGTGGGGACTGAAGCTTTCTTT.